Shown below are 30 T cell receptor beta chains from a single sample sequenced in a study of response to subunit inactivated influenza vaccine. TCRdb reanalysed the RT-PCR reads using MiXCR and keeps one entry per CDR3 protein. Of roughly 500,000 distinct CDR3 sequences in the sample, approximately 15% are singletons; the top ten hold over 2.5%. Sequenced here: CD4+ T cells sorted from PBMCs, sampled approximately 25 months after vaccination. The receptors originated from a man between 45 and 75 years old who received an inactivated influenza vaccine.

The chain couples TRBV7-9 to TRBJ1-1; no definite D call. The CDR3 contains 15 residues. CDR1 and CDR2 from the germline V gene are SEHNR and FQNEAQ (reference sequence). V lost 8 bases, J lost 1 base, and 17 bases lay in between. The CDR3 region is CASSKLDPGNTEAFF. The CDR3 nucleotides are TGTGCCAGCTCGAAACTGGACCCAGGGAACACTGAAGCTTTCTTT.

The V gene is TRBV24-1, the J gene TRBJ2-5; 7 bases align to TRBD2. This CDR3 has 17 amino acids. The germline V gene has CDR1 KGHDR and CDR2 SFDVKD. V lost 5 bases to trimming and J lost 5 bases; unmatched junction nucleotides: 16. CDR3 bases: TGTGCCACCAGTGGTTCTGGGGGAGGGCTATCGTATGAGACCCAGTACTTC. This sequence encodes CATSGSGGGLSYETQYF.

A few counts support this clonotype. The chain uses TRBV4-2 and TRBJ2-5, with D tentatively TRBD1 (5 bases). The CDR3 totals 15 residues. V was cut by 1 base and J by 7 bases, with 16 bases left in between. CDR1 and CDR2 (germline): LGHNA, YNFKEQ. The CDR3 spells CASSQAMWRQSTQYF. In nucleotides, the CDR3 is TGTGCCAGCAGCCAAGCGATGTGGAGACAGTCGACCCAGTACTTC.

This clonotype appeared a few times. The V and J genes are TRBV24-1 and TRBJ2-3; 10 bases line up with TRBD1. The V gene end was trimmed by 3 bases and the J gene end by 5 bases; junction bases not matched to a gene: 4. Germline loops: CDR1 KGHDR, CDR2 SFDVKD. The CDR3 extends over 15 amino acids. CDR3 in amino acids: CATSDRQGAGDTQYF. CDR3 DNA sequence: TGTGCCACCAGTGATCGACAGGGGGCAGGAGATACGCAGTATTTT.

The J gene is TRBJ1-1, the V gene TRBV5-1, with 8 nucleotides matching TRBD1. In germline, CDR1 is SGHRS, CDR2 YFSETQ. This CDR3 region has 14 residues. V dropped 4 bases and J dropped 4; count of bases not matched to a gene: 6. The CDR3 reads CASSEPGQVTEAFF. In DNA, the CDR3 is TGCGCCAGCAGCGAACCGGGACAGGTCACTGAAGCTTTCTTT.

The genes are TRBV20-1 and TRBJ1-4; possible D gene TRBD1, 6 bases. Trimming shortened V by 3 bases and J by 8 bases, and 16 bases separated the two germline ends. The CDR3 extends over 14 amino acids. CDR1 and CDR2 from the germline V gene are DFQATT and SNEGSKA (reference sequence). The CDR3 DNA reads TGCAGTGCTAGCCCCAGGCCAGGGGCCGAAAAACTGTTTTTT. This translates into CSASPRPGAEKLFF.

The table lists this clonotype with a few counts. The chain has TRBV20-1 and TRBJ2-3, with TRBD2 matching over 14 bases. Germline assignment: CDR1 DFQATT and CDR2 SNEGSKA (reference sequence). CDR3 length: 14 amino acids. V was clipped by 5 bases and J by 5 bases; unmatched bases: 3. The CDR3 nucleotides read TGCAGTGCTCCGACTAGCGGGGGGGGAGATACGCAGTATTTT. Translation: CSAPTSGGGDTQYF.

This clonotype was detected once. Here the CDR3 DNA reads TGTGCCAGCTCACCACCGTCCGTGAGGGCCTTCGGTGAGCAGTTCTTC. The encoded protein is CASSPPSVRAFGEQFF. The chain uses TRBV18 and TRBJ2-1; maybe TRBD2 (5 bases). The CDR3 spans 16 residues. Deletions cut 0 bases from V and 9 bases from J, with 18 bases between. Germline V gives CDR1 KGHSH, CDR2 LQKENI.

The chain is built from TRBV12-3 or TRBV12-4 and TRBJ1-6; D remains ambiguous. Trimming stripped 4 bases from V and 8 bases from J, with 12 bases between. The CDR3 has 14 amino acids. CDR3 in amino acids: CASSSGKQYSPLHF. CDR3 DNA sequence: TGTGCCAGCAGTTCCGGCAAGCAGTATTCACCCCTCCACTTT.

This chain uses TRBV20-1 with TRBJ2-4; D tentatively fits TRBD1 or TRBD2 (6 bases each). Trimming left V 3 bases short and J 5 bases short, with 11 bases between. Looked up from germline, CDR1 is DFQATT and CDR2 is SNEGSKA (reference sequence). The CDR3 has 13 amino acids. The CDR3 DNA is TGCAGTGCTAGGAAGGGGGGTCAAAACATTCAGTACTTC. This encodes CSARKGGQNIQYF.

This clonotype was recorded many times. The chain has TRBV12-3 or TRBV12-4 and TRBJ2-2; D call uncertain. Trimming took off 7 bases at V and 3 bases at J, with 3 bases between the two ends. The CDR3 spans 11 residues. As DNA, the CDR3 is TGTGCCAGCACCGACACCGGGGAGCTGTTTTTT. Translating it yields CASTDTGELFF.

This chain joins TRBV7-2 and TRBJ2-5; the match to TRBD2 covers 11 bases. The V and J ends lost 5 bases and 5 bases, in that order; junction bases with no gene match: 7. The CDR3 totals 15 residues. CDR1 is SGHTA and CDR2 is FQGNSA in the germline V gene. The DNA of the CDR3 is TGTGCCAGCAGCCCAACTAGCGGGGGTTCTGAGACCCAGTACTTC. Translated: CASSPTSGGSETQYF.

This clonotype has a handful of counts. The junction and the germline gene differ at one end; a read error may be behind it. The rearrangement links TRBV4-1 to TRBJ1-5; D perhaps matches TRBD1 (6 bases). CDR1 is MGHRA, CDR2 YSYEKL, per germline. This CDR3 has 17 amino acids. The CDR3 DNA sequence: TGCGCCAGCAGCCAAGATAGTTACAGGGTAAGCAGTCAGCCCCAGCATTTT. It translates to CASSQDSYRVSSQPQHF.

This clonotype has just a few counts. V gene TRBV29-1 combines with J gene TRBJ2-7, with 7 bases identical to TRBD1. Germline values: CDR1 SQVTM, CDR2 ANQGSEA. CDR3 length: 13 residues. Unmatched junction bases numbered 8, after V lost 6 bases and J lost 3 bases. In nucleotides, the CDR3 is TGCAGCGTCCAGGGACAGAGAAGCTACGAGCAGTACTTC. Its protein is CSVQGQRSYEQYF.

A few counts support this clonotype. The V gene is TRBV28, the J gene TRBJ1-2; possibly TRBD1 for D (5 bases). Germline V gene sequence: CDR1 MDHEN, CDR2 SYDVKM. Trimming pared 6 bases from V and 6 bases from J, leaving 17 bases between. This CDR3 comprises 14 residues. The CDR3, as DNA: TGTGCCAGCAGGTCCTCAGTCAGGGTCCATGGCTACACCTTC. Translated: CASRSSVRVHGYTF.

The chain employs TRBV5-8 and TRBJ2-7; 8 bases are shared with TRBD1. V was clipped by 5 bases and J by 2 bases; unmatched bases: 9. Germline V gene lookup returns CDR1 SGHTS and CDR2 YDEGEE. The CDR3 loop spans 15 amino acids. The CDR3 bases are TGTGCCAGCAGTCAACAGGGGGTGGGGACCTACGAGCAGTACTTC. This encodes CASSQQGVGTYEQYF.

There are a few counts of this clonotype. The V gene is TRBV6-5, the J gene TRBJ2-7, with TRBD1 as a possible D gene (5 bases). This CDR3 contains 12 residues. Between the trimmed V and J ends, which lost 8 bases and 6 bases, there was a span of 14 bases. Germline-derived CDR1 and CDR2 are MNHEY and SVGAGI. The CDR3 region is CASGKGKSEQYF. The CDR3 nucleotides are TGTGCCAGCGGTAAGGGGAAGAGCGAGCAGTACTTC.

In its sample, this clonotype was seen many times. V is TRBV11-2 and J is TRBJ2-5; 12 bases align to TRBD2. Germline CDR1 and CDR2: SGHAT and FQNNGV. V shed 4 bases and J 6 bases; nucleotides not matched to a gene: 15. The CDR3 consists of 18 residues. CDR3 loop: CASSSDWTSGAYSKTQYF. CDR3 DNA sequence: TGTGCCAGCAGCTCCGACTGGACTAGCGGGGCTTACTCGAAGACCCAGTACTTC.

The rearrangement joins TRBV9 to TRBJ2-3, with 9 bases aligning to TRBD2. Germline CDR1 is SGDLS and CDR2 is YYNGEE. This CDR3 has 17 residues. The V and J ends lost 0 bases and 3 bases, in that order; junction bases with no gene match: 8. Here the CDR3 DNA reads TGTGCCAGCAGCGTAGGGCTAGCGGGGACAGTAACAGATACGCAGTATTTT. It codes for CASSVGLAGTVTDTQYF.

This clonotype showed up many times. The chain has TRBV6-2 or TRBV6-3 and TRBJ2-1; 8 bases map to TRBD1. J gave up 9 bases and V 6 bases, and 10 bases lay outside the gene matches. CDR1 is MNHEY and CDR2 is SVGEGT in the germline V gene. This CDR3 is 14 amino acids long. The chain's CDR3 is CASRDQGARTEQFF. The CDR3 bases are TGTGCCAGCAGAGACCAGGGGGCGCGTACTGAGCAGTTCTTC.

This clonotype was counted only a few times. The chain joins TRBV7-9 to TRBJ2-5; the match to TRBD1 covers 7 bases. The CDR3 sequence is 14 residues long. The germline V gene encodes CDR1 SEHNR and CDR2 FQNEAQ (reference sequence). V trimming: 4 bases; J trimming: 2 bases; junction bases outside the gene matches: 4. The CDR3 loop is CASSWGTEQETQYF. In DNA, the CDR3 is TGTGCCAGCAGCTGGGGGACAGAGCAAGAGACCCAGTACTTC.

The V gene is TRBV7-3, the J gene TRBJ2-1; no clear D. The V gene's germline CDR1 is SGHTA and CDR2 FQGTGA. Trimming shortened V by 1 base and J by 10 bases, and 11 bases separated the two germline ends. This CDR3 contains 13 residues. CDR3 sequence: CASSLNSPSEQFF. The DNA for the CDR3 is TGTGCCAGCAGCTTAAACTCCCCCAGCGAGCAGTTCTTC.

The CDR3 sequence: CSATSGAGGELFF. The CDR3 bases are TGCAGTGCTACCTCGGGCGCAGGCGGGGAGCTGTTTTTT. The chain couples TRBV20-1 to TRBJ2-2; D is unresolved. This CDR3 is 13 amino acids long. V lost 4 bases and J 7 bases, leaving 13 bases between the germline ends. The germline gives CDR1 DFQATT, CDR2 SNEGSKA (reference sequence).

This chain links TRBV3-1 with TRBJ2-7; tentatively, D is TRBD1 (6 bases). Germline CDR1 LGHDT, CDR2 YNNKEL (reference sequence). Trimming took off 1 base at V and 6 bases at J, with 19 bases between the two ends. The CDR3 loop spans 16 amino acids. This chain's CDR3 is CASSQGGRAAGVEQYF. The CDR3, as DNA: TGTGCCAGCAGCCAAGGGGGACGGGCGGCAGGGGTCGAGCAGTACTTC.

CDR3 residues: CASSNHRGLETQYF. Written as DNA, the CDR3 is TGCGCCAGCAGCAACCACAGGGGGCTTGAGACCCAGTACTTC. This chain joins TRBV5-1 and TRBJ2-5, with 9 bases lining up with TRBD1. The germline CDR1 and CDR2 sequences are SGHRS and YFSETQ. The CDR3 is made up of 14 amino acids. J gave up 5 bases and V 4 bases, and 6 bases lay outside the gene matches.

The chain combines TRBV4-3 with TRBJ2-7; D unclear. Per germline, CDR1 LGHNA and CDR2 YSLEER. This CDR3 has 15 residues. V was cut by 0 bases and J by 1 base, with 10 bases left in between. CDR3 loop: CASSQEFGRSYEQYF. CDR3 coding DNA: TGCGCCAGCAGCCAAGAATTTGGCCGGTCCTACGAGCAGTACTTC.

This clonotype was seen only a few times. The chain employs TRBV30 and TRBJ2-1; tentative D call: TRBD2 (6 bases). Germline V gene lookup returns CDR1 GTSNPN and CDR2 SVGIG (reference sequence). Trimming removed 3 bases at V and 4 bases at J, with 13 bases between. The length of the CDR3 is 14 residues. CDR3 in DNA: TGTGCCTGGAGGGCCGGGGGTTCATACAATGAGCAGTTCTTC. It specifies CAWRAGGSYNEQFF.

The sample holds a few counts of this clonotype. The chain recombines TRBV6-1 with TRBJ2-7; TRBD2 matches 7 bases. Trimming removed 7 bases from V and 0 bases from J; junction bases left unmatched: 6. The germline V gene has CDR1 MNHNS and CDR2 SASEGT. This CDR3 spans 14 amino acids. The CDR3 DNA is TGTGCCAGCAAGGGGACTATTAGCTCCTACGAGCAGTACTTC. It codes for CASKGTISSYEQYF.

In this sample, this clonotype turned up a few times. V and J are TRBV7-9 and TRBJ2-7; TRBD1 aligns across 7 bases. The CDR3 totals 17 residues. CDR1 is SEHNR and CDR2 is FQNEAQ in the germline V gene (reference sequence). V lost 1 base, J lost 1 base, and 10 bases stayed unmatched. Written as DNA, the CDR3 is TGTGCCAGCAGCTTAGGGCGCTACGGACAGGCGTCCTACGAGCAGTACTTC. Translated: CASSLGRYGQASYEQYF.

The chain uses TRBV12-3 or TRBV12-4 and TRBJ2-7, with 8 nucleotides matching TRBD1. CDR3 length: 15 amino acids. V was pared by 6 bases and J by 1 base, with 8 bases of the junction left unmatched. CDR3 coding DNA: TGTGCCAGCAGCCCAGGGGGCGCTTATTCCTACGAGCAGTACTTC. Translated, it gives CASSPGGAYSYEQYF.